The 13 T cell receptor beta chains given below trace back to one sample, sequenced in a study of T cell clonality in common variable immunodeficiency. Sequencing was performed with immunoSEQ multiplex PCR; in TCRdb, only in-frame clones are kept and a portion is missing. The table lists about 66,000 clones, no singletons, with over 1.5% in the top ten. The sample consisted of peripheral blood mononuclear cells. The receptors come from a person aged 18 to 75 in good health.

Many counts were recorded for this clone. The read terminates 3 residues ahead of where the CDR3 ends, so the germline J gene completes it. J is TRBJ2-1 and V is TRBV20-1, with D perhaps matching TRBD2 (6 bases). V shed 6 bases and J shed 7 bases, with 22 bases lying between them. This CDR3 region has 15 residues. CDR1 is DFQATT and CDR2 is SNEGSKA in the germline V gene (reference sequence). The CDR3 spells CSAQRQLDLANEQFF. The part of the CDR3 DNA that was read is TGCAGTGCGCAACGACAACTAGACCTAGCGAATGAG.

This clone was detected ten times or more. The CDR3 goes on 3 residues after the read ends, and that part is filled in from the germline J gene. The gene calls are TRBV6-2 or TRBV6-3 and TRBJ2-1; 11 nucleotides match TRBD1. V shed 9 bases, J shed 6 bases, and the junction held 16 bases outside the gene matches. The CDR3 is 17 amino acids. CDR1 is MNHEY and CDR2 is SVGEGT in the germline V gene. The CDR3 region is CASLWTGGAIWVNEQFF. The sequenced CDR3 bases are TGTGCCAGTCTCTGGACAGGGGGCGCAATATGGGTCAATGAG.

This clone was seen at least ten times. The read ends 3 residues before the CDR3 terminus; that terminus is restored from the germline J gene. This chain connects TRBV20-1 to TRBJ2-7, with D maybe TRBD1 (7 bases). The length of the CDR3 is 15 residues. Trimming left V 0 bases short and J 4 bases short, with 16 bases between. CDR1 and CDR2 from the germline V gene are DFQATT and SNEGSKA (reference sequence). The DNA read from the CDR3 is TGCAGTGCTAGAGATGGGACAGAGGGGGGTTACGAG. Encoded protein: CSARDGTEGGYE. The CDR3 in its entirety is CSARDGTEGGYEQYF.

Regarding this clone: This may stem from a read error, because a much larger clone lies one nucleotide away. The read gets to within 3 residues of the CDR3 end, and the germline J gene fills in the rest. V gene TRBV19 combines with J gene TRBJ2-1; 8 bases match TRBD2. The V gene's germline CDR1 is LNHDA and CDR2 SQIVND (reference sequence). The J segment lost 6 bases and the V segment lost 6 bases, leaving 10 bases of the junction unmatched. The CDR3 runs 15 residues. The CDR3 loop is CASRKGPAGVNEQFF. The CDR3 DNA, read in part, is TGTGCCAGTAGAAAGGGACCAGCGGGAGTCAATGAG.

The sample holds many counts of this clone. With the read ending 3 residues before the CDR3 end, the germline J gene is used to fill in that end. The chain joins TRBV6-1 to TRBJ1-2; 9 bases match TRBD1. With V trimmed by 4 bases and J by 6 bases, 0 bases remained unmatched. Germline CDR1 and CDR2: MNHNS and SASEGT. The CDR3 has 12 residues. The CDR3 spells CASSGTGDGYTF. Partial CDR3 DNA: TGTGCCAGCAGTGGGACAGGGGATGGC.

This clone was counted a few times. The read falls 3 residues short of the CDR3 end, and the missing part is taken from the germline J gene. This chain links TRBV7-9 with TRBJ2-7; D is unresolved. The CDR3 length is 12 residues. Trimming shortened V by 3 bases and J by 5 bases, and 8 bases separated the two germline ends. Germline V CDR1 and CDR2: SEHNR, FQNEAQ (reference sequence). CDR3 sequence reads: CASSLARNEQYF. CDR3 DNA, as far as it was read: TGTGCCAGCAGCTTGGCCCGCAACGAG.

This clone was seen repeatedly, ten times or more. The read comes to an end 3 residues before the CDR3 does, leaving the germline J gene to fill in the end. The chain carries TRBV4-1 and TRBJ1-2; 9 bases are shared with TRBD1. V shed 3 bases, J shed 6 bases, and the junction held 5 bases outside the gene matches. The CDR3 consists of 14 residues. CDR1 MGHRA and CDR2 YSYEKL come from the germline V gene. CDR3 in amino acids: CASSQRQGVDGYTF. CDR3 bases read: TGCGCCAGCAGCCAGAGACAGGGGGTTGATGGC.

This clone was observed many times. Read sequence stops 3 residues before the CDR3 end, and the germline J gene provides the missing end. The rearrangement joins TRBV18 to TRBJ2-7, with 8 bases aligning to TRBD2. The CDR3 runs to 14 residues. Unmatched junction bases numbered 1, after V lost 1 base and J lost 2 bases. CDR1 KGHSH and CDR2 LQKENI come from the germline V gene. The CDR3 region is CASSPRREAYEQYF. CDR3 bases read: TGTGCCAGCTCACCACGGCGGGAGGCCTACGAG.

This clone was seen at least ten times. The CDR3 extends 3 residues past the end of the read, so its final part is completed from the germline J gene. The V gene is TRBV20-1, the J gene TRBJ1-1, with 8 bases identical to TRBD1. The CDR3 is made up of 14 amino acids. Germline values: CDR1 DFQATT, CDR2 SNEGSKA (reference sequence). Germline trimming cut 4 bases from V and 4 bases from J; bases unmatched to any gene: 8. The CDR3 loop reads CSATLLDRGTEAFF. The covered CDR3 bases are TGCAGTGCTACCTTACTCGACAGGGGCACTGAA.

The sample holds many counts of this clone. Read data end 3 residues before the CDR3 end; the end is taken from the germline J gene. The rearrangement joins TRBV19 to TRBJ2-5; 8 nucleotides agree with TRBD1. V trimming: 4 bases; J trimming: 0 bases; junction bases outside the gene matches: 7. The germline CDR1 and CDR2 sequences are LNHDA and SQIVND (reference sequence). This CDR3 spans 16 amino acids. Incomplete CDR3 DNA: TGTGCCAGTAGTACAGGGGGCGCCGGGTACCAAGAGACC. It yields the protein CASSTGGAGYQET. The entire CDR3 protein reads CASSTGGAGYQETQYF. Full variable domain (rest looked up from reference TRBV19 and TRBJ2-5): DGGITQSPKYLFRKEGQNVTLSCEQNLNHDAMYWYRQDPGQGLRLIYYSQIVNDFQKGDIAEGYSVSREKKESFPLTVTSAQKNPTAFYLCASSTGGAGYQETQYFGPGTRLLVL.

This clone was observed many times. The CDR3 DNA, read in part, is TGTGCCAGTAGTATAGGAGAGGCCTCCTACGAG. Protein sequence: CASSIGEASYE. The whole CDR3 sequence reads CASSIGEASYEQYF. The V and J genes are TRBV19 and TRBJ2-7, with D unclear. With the read ending 3 residues before the CDR3 end, the germline J gene is used to fill in that end. This CDR3 spans 14 amino acids. The germline gives CDR1 LNHDA, CDR2 SQIVND (reference sequence). V was cut by 1 base and J by 0 bases, with 7 bases left in between.

The sample holds many counts of this clone. The read comes to an end 3 residues before the CDR3 does, leaving the germline J gene to fill in the end. The chain carries TRBV30 and TRBJ2-5, with D perhaps matching TRBD1 (5 bases). This CDR3 comprises 15 residues. Germline V gene data show CDR1 as GTSNPN and CDR2 as SVGIG (reference sequence). V was trimmed by 0 bases and J by 2 bases, leaving 13 bases between them. The CDR3: CAWSVPGMGQETQYF. Partial CDR3 DNA: TGTGCCTGGAGTGTACCAGGGATGGGGCAAGAGACC.

Turning to this clone: The read halts 3 residues ahead of the CDR3 end, with the missing end drawn from the germline J gene. The V call is TRBV7-8, the J call TRBJ2-7; 12 positions match TRBD2. The trim removed 6 bases at V and 3 bases at J, leaving 6 bases unmatched. Germline V CDR1 and CDR2: SGHVS, FQNEAQ. The CDR3 covers 15 residues. The CDR3 sequence is CASSPSGRAVYEQYF. The sequenced CDR3 bases are TGTGCCAGCAGTCCTAGCGGGAGGGCCGTCTACGAG.